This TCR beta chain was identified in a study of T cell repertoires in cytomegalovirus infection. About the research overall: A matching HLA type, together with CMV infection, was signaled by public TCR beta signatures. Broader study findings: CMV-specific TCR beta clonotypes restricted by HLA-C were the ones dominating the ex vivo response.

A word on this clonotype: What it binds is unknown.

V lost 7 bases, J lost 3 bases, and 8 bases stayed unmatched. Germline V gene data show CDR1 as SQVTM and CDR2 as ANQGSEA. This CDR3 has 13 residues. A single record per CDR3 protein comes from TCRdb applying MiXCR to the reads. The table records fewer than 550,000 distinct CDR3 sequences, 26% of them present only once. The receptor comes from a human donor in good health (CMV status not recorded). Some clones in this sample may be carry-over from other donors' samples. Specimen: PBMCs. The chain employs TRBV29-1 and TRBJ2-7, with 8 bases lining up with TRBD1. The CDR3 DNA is TGCAGCGCCCGGGACAGGTTGAACTACGAGCAGTACTTC. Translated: CSARDRLNYEQYF.